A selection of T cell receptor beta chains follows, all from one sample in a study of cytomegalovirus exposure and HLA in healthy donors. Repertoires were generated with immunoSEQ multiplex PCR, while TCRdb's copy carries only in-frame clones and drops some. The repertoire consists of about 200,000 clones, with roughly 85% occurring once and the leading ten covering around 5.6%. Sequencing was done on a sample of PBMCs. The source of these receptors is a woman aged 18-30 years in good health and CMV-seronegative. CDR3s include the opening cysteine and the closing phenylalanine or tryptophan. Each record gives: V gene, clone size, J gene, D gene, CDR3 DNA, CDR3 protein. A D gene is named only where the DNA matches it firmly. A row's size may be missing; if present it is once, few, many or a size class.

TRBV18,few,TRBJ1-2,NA,TGTGCCAGCTCACCACGCGATGCCATCACCGACTATGGCTACACCTTC,CASSPRDAITDYGYTF
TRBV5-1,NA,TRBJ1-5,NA,TGCGCCAGCAGCTTGGGCGGAAGCAATCAGCCCCAGCATTTT,CASSLGGSNQPQHF
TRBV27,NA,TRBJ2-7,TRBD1,TGTGCCAGCAGCCCATTTGGGAACAGGGGCGTTTCTAAGGGCTACGAGCAGTACTTC,CASSPFGNRGVSKGYEQYF
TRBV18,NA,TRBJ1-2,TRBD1,TGTGCCAGCTCACCACCTAGGCCTTTAGGACAGGGAAACTATGGCTACACCTTC,CASSPPRPLGQGNYGYTF
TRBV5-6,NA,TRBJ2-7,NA,TGTGCCAGCAGCCCCGCCGGCGGCGAGCAGTACTTC,CASSPAGGEQYF
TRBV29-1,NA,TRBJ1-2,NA,TGCAGCGTTCAAGACACTGCGCTTGGCTACACCTTC,CSVQDTALGYTF
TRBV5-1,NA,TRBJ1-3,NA,TGCGCCACCGCCGCGGGGCCGACTTTTAGCTCTGGAAACACCATATATTTT,CATAAGPTFSSGNTIYF
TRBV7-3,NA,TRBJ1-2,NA,TGTGCCAGCAGCTCTCTGGACGGCAGCTACACCTTC,CASSSLDGSYTF
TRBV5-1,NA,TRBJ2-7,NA,TGCGCCAGCAGCTCCCTAGGGGGTGCCGAGCAGTACTTC,CASSSLGGAEQYF
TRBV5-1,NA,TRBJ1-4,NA,TGCGCCAGCAGTCGTCTGGGAACTAATGAAAAACTGTTTTTT,CASSRLGTNEKLFF
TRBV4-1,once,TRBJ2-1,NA,TGCGCCAGCAGCCAAGGGGCCCTACGGGGAAGGTCTGACTCCTACAATGAGCAGTTCTTC,CASSQGALRGRSDSYNEQFF
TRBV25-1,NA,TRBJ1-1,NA,TGTGCCAGCAGCAGATCGCTCGACACTGAAGCTTTCTTT,CASSRSLDTEAFF
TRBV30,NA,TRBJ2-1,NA,TGTGCCTGGACGAGGGACTTTTATGAGCAGTTCTTC,CAWTRDFYEQFF
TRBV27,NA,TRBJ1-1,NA,TGTGCCAGCAGTGAAAGCACGGGGAACACTGAAGCTTTCTTT,CASSESTGNTEAFF
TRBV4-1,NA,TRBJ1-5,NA,TGCGCCAGCAGCCGGACAGACAATCAGCCCCAGCATTTT,CASSRTDNQPQHF
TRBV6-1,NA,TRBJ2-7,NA,TGTGCCAGCAAGACAGCCTACGAGCAGTACTTC,CASKTAYEQYF
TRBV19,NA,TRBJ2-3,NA,TGTGCCAGTAGTCCCATCATGAGGGATACGCAGTATTTT,CASSPIMRDTQYF
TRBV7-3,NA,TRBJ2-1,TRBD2,TGTGCCAGCAGCCCCGCGGGACTAGCGGGGGTTGAGCAGTTCTTC,CASSPAGLAGVEQFF
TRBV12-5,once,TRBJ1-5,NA,TGTGCTAGTGGTTTGGTACTTGGCCTTGGCAATCAGCCCCAGCATTTT,CASGLVLGLGNQPQHF
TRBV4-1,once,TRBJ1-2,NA,TGCGCCAGCAGCCAAGATTTTCAGTTCGAGGGGGGGCCGGTCTATGGCTACACCTTC,CASSQDFQFEGGPVYGYTF
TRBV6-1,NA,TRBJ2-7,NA,TGTGCCAGCAGTGAAGGCAGGGTACCATACGAGCAGTACTTC,CASSEGRVPYEQYF
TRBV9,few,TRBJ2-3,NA,TGTGCCAGCAGCGGGGGGGCAGGGCGAAGTCGCACAGATACGCAGTATTTT,CASSGGAGRSRTDTQYF
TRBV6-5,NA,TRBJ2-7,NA,TGTGCCAGCGCCCCAGGGAGGTCTACCTACGAGCAGTACTTC,CASAPGRSTYEQYF
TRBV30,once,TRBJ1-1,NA,TGTGCCTGGAGGGGACCAAACACTGAAGCTTTCTTT,CAWRGPNTEAFF
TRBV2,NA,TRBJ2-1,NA,TGTGCCAGCATGCTGGGGGGCATTGAAAACAATGAGCAGTTCTTC,CASMLGGIENNEQFF
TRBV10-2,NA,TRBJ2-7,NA,TGCGCCAGCACCCAGGACAGAGGCCGTGAGCAGTACTTC,CASTQDRGREQYF
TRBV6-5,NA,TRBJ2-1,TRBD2,TGTGCCAGCAGTTACGCCCTTAGCGGGCCCTACAATGAGCAGTTCTTC,CASSYALSGPYNEQFF
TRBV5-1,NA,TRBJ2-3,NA,TGCGCCAGCAGCTTTGGCGGGGATACGCAGTATTTT,CASSFGGDTQYF
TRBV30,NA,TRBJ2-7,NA,TGTGCCGGCCAACTAGGGTATTCCTACGAGCAGTACTTC,CAGQLGYSYEQYF
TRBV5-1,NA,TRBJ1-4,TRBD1,TGCGCCAGCAGTATACAGGGGGCGCAAGCTAATGAAAAACTGTTTTTT,CASSIQGAQANEKLFF
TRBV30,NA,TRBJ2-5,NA,TGTGCCTGGAACGTTGCTGGCAGAGAGACCCAGTACTTC,CAWNVAGRETQYF
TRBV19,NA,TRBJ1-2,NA,TGTGCCAGTAGTACTTGGGACGGGAGGGCTGGCTACACCTTC,CASSTWDGRAGYTF
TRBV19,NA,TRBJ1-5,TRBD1,TGTGCCACCGTGAACACAGGGGACGGAGGGGCCCAGCATTTT,CATVNTGDGGAQHF
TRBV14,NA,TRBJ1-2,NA,TGTGCCAGCAGCTCTACACCGAACTATGGCTACACCTTC,CASSSTPNYGYTF
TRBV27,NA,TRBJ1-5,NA,TGTGCCAGCAGTTTATATGGGACCTCTCAGCCCCAGCATTTT,CASSLYGTSQPQHF
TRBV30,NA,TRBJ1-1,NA,TGTGCCTGGAGTACCCAAATCACTGAAGCTTTCTTT,CAWSTQITEAFF
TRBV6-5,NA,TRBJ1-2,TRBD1,TGTGCCAGCAGAATGGACAGGGAGGCTAACTATGGCTACACCTTC,CASRMDREANYGYTF
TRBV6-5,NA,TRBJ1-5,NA,TGTGCCAGCAGTCAAACCAGGAGGGGCAATCAGCCCCAGCATTTT,CASSQTRRGNQPQHF
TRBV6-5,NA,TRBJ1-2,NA,TGTGCCAGCAGGGGATTTGATGGCTACACCTTC,CASRGFDGYTF
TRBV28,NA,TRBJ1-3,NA,TGTGCCAGCAGTCCCCCGAGAGGATCCGGAAACACCATATATTTT,CASSPPRGSGNTIYF
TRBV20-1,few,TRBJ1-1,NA,TGCAGTGCTAGAGTAAACACTGAAGCTTTCTTT,CSARVNTEAFF
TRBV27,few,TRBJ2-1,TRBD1,TGTGCCAGCAGTTCACCACAAACAGGGGGACGGGATCCATACAATGAGCAGTTCTTC,CASSSPQTGGRDPYNEQFF
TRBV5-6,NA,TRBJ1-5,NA,TGTGCCAGCAGCTTGGGTCGGACACCATGGAATCAGCCCCAGCATTTT,CASSLGRTPWNQPQHF
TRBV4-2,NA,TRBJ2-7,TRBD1,TGTGCCAGCAGCCAATACTTGACAGGGGCGGCCTACGAGCAGTACTTC,CASSQYLTGAAYEQYF
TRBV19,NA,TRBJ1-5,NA,TGTGCCAGTAGTCTTAATGTGTGGGGGAGCAATCAGCCCCAGCATTTT,CASSLNVWGSNQPQHF
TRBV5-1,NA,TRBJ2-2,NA,TGCGCCAGCAGCTTAGCGAACACCGGGGAGCTGTTTTTT,CASSLANTGELFF
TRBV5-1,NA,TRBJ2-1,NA,TGCGCCAGCAGCCTAAATTCCGGGACATACAATGAGCAGTTCTTC,CASSLNSGTYNEQFF
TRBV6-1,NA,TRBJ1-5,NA,TGTGCCAGCAGTGAACGGGGGGGAGAGGGCCAGCCCCAGCATTTT,CASSERGGEGQPQHF